This TCR beta chain was sequenced during a study of PD-L1 blockade in urothelial cancer. Study background: Blood analysis occurred 3 weeks (second dose) and 6 weeks after treatment start. T cell content in blood samples showed a median of about 140,000. Findings of the study overall: Durable-benefit patients expanded tumor-associated blood clones more at 3 weeks.

Germline V gene lookup returns CDR1 KGHSH and CDR2 LQKENI. V lost 3 bases to trimming and J lost 4 bases, with 10 bases between them. This CDR3 is built from 14 residues. Time point: peripheral blood 6 weeks after treatment start. Templates that were synthetic TCR analogs were spiked into each PCR. The table came from immunoSEQ multiplex PCR; TCRdb's copy has only in-frame clones and leaves some out. Of roughly 110,000 clones in the sample, roughly 90% are singletons; the top ten hold 3% to 4%. As concerns this clone: Its matching antigen is unknown.

The source material was PBMCs, sampled around atezolizumab (anti-PD-L1) treatment. This chain links TRBV18 with TRBJ1-3; no clear D. The receptor's source is a man aged 55 to 69 with urothelial cancer. The CDR3 spells CASSPVPQGNTIYF. The DNA for the CDR3 is TGTGCCAGCTCACCCGTTCCACAGGGAAACACCATATATTTT.